The 21 T cell receptor beta chains listed next were all sequenced from one sample in a study of blood T cell repertoires in COVID-19. Clones were sequenced by immunoSEQ multiplex PCR, and TCRdb holds only the in-frame ones, with some missing. The sample has approximately 75,000 clones, roughly 80% seen once; the top ten hold about 9.8%. Specimen: peripheral blood. These receptor sequences come from a woman at least 80 years old with acute or convalescent COVID-19.

The chain has TRBV6-5 and TRBJ1-5; the D gene is possibly TRBD1 (5 bases). CDR3 length equals 15 residues. V was trimmed by 6 bases and J by 0 bases, leaving 12 bases between them. Germline V gives CDR1 MNHEY, CDR2 SVGAGI. For the CDR3, the DNA is TGTGCCAGCAGGAAACGGGGGTATAGCAATCAGCCCCAGCATTTT. Translated: CASRKRGYSNQPQHF.

The CDR3: CASSEGIGGSIYEQYF. CDR3 bases: TGTGCCAGCAGTGAAGGCATAGGGGGCTCAATCTACGAGCAGTACTTC. The chain links TRBV6-1 to TRBJ2-7; 7 bases map to TRBD1. The CDR3 contains 16 residues. CDR1 and CDR2 (germline): MNHNS, SASEGT. V lost 1 base and J lost 3; bases outside the gene matches: 9.

The CDR3 sequence: CSVGKAAAAEQFF. In nucleotides, the CDR3 is TGCAGCGTTGGTAAAGCCGCGGCGGCTGAGCAGTTCTTC. The chain has TRBV29-1 and TRBJ2-1, with D uncertain. The CDR3 length is 13 residues. Trimming left V 4 bases short and J 9 bases short, with 16 bases between. The germline gives CDR1 SQVTM, CDR2 ANQGSEA.

This clone was seen more than once but under ten times. V gene TRBV10-1 combines with J gene TRBJ2-1; 8 nucleotides line up with TRBD2. Germline V CDR1 and CDR2: WNHNN, SYGVQD (reference sequence). Trimming removed 5 bases from V and 6 bases from J; junction bases left unmatched: 3. CDR3 length: 13 residues. CDR3 in amino acids: CASSTGTSNEQFF. As DNA, the CDR3 is TGCGCCAGCAGTACCGGGACTAGCAATGAGCAGTTCTTC.

This chain joins TRBV7-3 and TRBJ2-1, with a weak D call TRBD1 (5 bases). Germline CDR1 reads SGHTA; CDR2 reads FQGTGA. Trimming pared 1 base from V and 6 bases from J, leaving 10 bases between. This CDR3 is 14 amino acids long. Here the CDR3 reads CASSLILGANEQFF. Written as DNA, the CDR3 is TGTGCCAGCAGCTTAATTCTAGGGGCCAATGAGCAGTTCTTC.

The V and J genes are TRBV5-1 and TRBJ1-2, with 7 positions matching TRBD1. Germline values: CDR1 SGHRS, CDR2 YFSETQ. The V segment lost 0 bases and the J segment 2 bases; nucleotides outside the gene matches: 10. The CDR3 is 17 amino acids. The DNA of the CDR3 is TGCGCCAGCAGCTTGGGAGACAGGGCATCCCCGAACTATGGCTACACCTTC. As protein: CASSLGDRASPNYGYTF.

This clone was seen more than once but under ten times. The chain recombines TRBV2 with TRBJ2-5, with a weak D call TRBD1 (5 bases). The CDR3 is made up of 16 amino acids. Germline CDR1 SNHLY, CDR2 FYNNEI. The germline V and J ends were trimmed by 4 bases and 4 bases, with 19 bases remaining between them. For the CDR3, the DNA is TGTGCCAGCAGTGGGAAGGCAGGGTCAGTAGGAGAGACCCAGTACTTC. Its protein product is CASSGKAGSVGETQYF. Supplemented by reference TRBV2 and TRBJ2-5, the full variable domain reads EPEVTQTPSHQVTQMGQEVILRCVPISNHLYFYWYRQILGQKVEFLVSFYNNEISEKSEIFDDQFSVERPDGSNFTLKIRSTKLEDSAMYFCASSGKAGSVGETQYFGPGTRLLVL.

The J gene is TRBJ2-7, the V gene TRBV29-1; TRBD2 aligns across 12 bases. With 7 bases clipped from V and 2 bases from J, the junction kept 9 bases outside the gene matches. Germline CDR1 and CDR2: SQVTM and ANQGSEA. This CDR3 comprises 15 residues. The CDR3 DNA reads as TGCAGCGCTACCGTCGGACTAGCGGGGACCTACGAGCAGTACTTC. Translating it yields CSATVGLAGTYEQYF.

This rearrangement joins TRBV19 to TRBJ1-2; 7 bases align to TRBD1. Trimming took 5 bases from V and 3 from J; bases not matched to a gene: 9. This CDR3 has 15 residues. The germline CDR1 and CDR2 sequences are LNHDA and SQIVND (reference sequence). The CDR3 coding sequence is TGTGCCAGTAGTGGACGACAGGGAAGGGACTATGGCTACACCTTC. This codes for CASSGRQGRDYGYTF.

The chain couples TRBV30 to TRBJ1-4; D call uncertain. The CDR3 is 13 residues long. Trimming removed 2 bases from V and 8 bases from J, with 12 bases in between. Looked up from germline, CDR1 is GTSNPN and CDR2 is SVGIG (reference sequence). The CDR3 protein is CAWSRGFGEKLFF. CDR3 coding DNA: TGTGCCTGGAGTCGAGGATTTGGAGAAAAACTGTTTTTT.

A single count supports this clone. V usage is TRBV7-3 and J usage is TRBJ2-1; TRBD1 might be the D (5 bases). CDR1 and CDR2 (germline): SGHTA, FQGTGA. The V end lost 5 bases, the J end lost 7 bases, and 24 bases lay between the germline ends. There are 17 residues in the CDR3. The CDR3 is CASSQAPLGADINEQFF. The DNA of the CDR3 is TGTGCCAGCAGCCAGGCCCCCCTAGGGGCGGATATAAATGAGCAGTTCTTC. Combining the CDR3 with reference TRBV7-3 and TRBJ2-1 gives the whole variable domain GAGVSQTPSNKVTEKGKYVELRCDPISGHTALYWYRQSLGQGPEFLIYFQGTGAADDSGLPNDRFFAVRPEGSVSTLKIQRTERGDSAVYLCASSQAPLGADINEQFFGPGTRLTVL.

The genes are TRBV2 and TRBJ2-1; 11 bases match TRBD2. CDR3 length equals 15 residues. CDR1 and CDR2 from the germline V gene are SNHLY and FYNNEI. V shed 4 bases, J shed 4 bases, and the junction held 3 bases outside the gene matches. CDR3 region: CASSATSGAYNEQFF. The DNA of the CDR3 is TGTGCCAGCAGTGCGACTAGCGGGGCGTACAATGAGCAGTTCTTC.

The chain employs TRBV19 and TRBJ2-6; D not certain. Trimming removed 4 bases at V and 5 bases at J, with 15 bases between. Looked up from germline, CDR1 is LNHDA and CDR2 is SQIVND (reference sequence). This CDR3 spans 16 amino acids. CDR3 amino acids: CASSRGTALRANVLTF. CDR3 sequence (DNA): TGTGCCAGTAGTAGAGGCACTGCCCTGAGGGCCAACGTCCTGACTTTC.

This chain uses TRBV7-2 with TRBJ1-2; TRBD1 matches 7 bases. Germline CDR1 is SGHTA and CDR2 is FQGNSA. V trimming: 0 bases; J trimming: 6 bases; junction bases outside the gene matches: 7. The CDR3 contains 15 residues. The CDR3, as DNA: TGTGCCAGCAGCTTAGCTTTGGGACAGAGAAATGGCTACACCTTC. This sequence encodes CASSLALGQRNGYTF.

V and J are TRBV27 and TRBJ1-2; TRBD1 might be the D (6 bases). The CDR3 is 13 amino acids. The germline V gene encodes CDR1 MNHEY and CDR2 SMNVEV (reference sequence). V was shortened by 5 bases and J by 6 bases, with 13 bases between the two germline ends. Here the CDR3 DNA reads TGTGCCAGCAGTCCACAGGGCACCCATGGCTACACCTTC. Amino acid sequence: CASSPQGTHGYTF.

In its sample, this clone was seen once. The chain recombines TRBV5-1 with TRBJ2-1; 12 positions match TRBD2. V shed 2 bases, J shed 8 bases, and the junction held 5 bases outside the gene matches. The CDR3 runs to 15 residues. Per the germline V gene, CDR1 is SGHRS and CDR2 is YFSETQ. DNA of the CDR3: TGCGCCAGCAGCTTCCCCCTAGCGGGGGGGGATGAGCAGTTCTTC. Translated: CASSFPLAGGDEQFF.

The CDR3, as DNA: TGTGCCAGCAGCTCTAGCGGGGGCGCGTCCAATGAGCAGTTCTTC. It codes for CASSSSGGASNEQFF. The chain uses TRBV11-2 and TRBJ2-1, with TRBD2 matching over 10 bases. Germline V CDR1 and CDR2: SGHAT, FQNNGV. With V trimmed by 4 bases and J by 6 bases, 6 bases remained unmatched. There are 15 residues in the CDR3.

This clone was found once. The chain employs TRBV5-1 and TRBJ1-2; D call uncertain. CDR3 size: 15 residues. Germline loops: CDR1 SGHRS, CDR2 YFSETQ. Trimming left V 1 base short and J 0 bases short, with 10 bases between. CDR3 in amino acids: CASSLNGDTNYGYTF. In DNA form, the CDR3 reads TGCGCCAGCAGCTTGAACGGGGATACTAACTATGGCTACACCTTC.

This sequence joins TRBV7-2 and TRBJ2-5, with TRBD1 identical over 9 bases. This CDR3 has 17 amino acids. Germline V gene data show CDR1 as SGHTA and CDR2 as FQGNSA. The V and J ends lost 5 bases and 4 bases, in that order; junction bases with no gene match: 14. CDR3 sequence (DNA): TGTGCCAGCAGCCCAGCCGACAGGGGGGCCTGGATAGAGACCCAGTACTTC. Translated, it gives CASSPADRGAWIETQYF.

The chain links TRBV19 to TRBJ1-5, with 9 positions matching TRBD1. The V gene's germline CDR1 is LNHDA and CDR2 SQIVND (reference sequence). This CDR3 spans 15 amino acids. The trim removed 5 bases at V and 5 bases at J, leaving 7 bases unmatched. The CDR3 region is CASSAPTGGYQPQHF. Written as DNA, the CDR3 is TGTGCCAGTAGTGCGCCGACAGGGGGGTATCAGCCCCAGCATTTT.

The chain uses TRBV19 and TRBJ1-2; D is ambiguous. The CDR3 length is 16 residues. CDR1 and CDR2 from the germline V gene are LNHDA and SQIVND (reference sequence). V lost 9 bases and J 0 bases, leaving 20 bases between the germline ends. The CDR3 bases are TGTGCCAGCCTTAGGGAGGCAGCCCGATCTAACTATGGCTACACCTTC. As protein: CASLREAARSNYGYTF.